The sequence of this T cell receptor (beta chain) was determined in a study of CD8 T cells in ankylosing spondylitis. Making the TCR beta libraries involved quantitative 5'-RACE with molecular barcodes. Via MiXCR, TCRdb re-called the 5' RACE reads, giving one row per CDR3 protein. This table holds approximately 240,000 distinct CDR3 sequences, approximately 24% found once. Germline V gives CDR1 SGHRS, CDR2 YFSETQ. Trimming at V came to 6 bases and at J to 3 bases, leaving 3 bases not matched to a gene. The length of the CDR3 is 14 residues. Points from the study as a whole: Significantly higher representation of disease-linked clones was reported for matched ankylosing spondylitis synovial fluid. Disease-linked clones had a CD8+ phenotype and relatively low frequency in peripheral blood.

This clonotype was observed a handful of times. The antigen is unknown. The sample comprised blood, either unsorted or a sorted T cell fraction (not recorded which). The sequence derives from a male donor with ankylosing spondylitis or in good health (not recorded which). The rearrangement links TRBV5-1 to TRBJ2-1; the match to TRBD1 covers 10 bases. CDR3: CASNRDRGYNEQFF. The DNA of the CDR3 is TGCGCCAGCAACCGGGACAGGGGCTACAATGAGCAGTTCTTC.